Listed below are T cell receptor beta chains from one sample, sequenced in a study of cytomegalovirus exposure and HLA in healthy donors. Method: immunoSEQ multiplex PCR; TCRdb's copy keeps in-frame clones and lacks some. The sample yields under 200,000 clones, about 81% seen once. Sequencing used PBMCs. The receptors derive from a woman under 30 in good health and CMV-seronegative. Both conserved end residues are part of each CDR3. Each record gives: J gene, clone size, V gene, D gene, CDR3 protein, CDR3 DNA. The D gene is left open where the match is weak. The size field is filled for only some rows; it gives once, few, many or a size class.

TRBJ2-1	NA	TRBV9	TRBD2	CASSVAPSGRADNEQFF	TGTGCCAGCAGCGTAGCTCCTAGCGGGAGGGCAGACAATGAGCAGTTCTTC
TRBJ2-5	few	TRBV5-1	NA	CASSLYQGGETQYF	TGCGCCAGCAGCTTGTACCAGGGAGGAGAGACCCAGTACTTC
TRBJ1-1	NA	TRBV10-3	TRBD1	CASISGTGDFGTEAFF	TGTGCCAGCATTTCCGGGACAGGGGATTTTGGCACTGAAGCTTTCTTT
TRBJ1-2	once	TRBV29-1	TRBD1	CSVVRQGATGYTF	TGCAGCGTCGTAAGACAGGGGGCGACTGGCTACACCTTC
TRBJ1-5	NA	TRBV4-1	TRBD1	CASSPERDRVYQPQHF	TGCGCCAGCAGCCCCGAACGGGACAGGGTTTATCAGCCCCAGCATTTT
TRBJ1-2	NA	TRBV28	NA	CASSLDSYGYTF	TGTGCCAGCAGTTTGGACAGCTATGGCTACACCTTC
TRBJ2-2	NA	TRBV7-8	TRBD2	CASSLGLNTGELFF	TGTGCCAGCAGCTTGGGACTAAACACCGGGGAGCTGTTTTTT
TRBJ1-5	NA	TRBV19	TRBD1	CASSIRQGSDNQPQHF	TGTGCCAGTAGTATACGACAGGGGTCGGACAATCAGCCCCAGCATTTT
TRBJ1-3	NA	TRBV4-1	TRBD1	CASSLRQGTLYSGNTIYF	TGCGCCAGCAGCCTTAGACAGGGGACCCTTTACTCTGGAAACACCATATATTTT
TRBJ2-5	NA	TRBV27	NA	CASSFRETQYF	TGTGCCAGCAGTTTCCGGGAGACCCAGTACTTC
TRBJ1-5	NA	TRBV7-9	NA	CASSLDRNSNQPQHF	TGTGCCAGCAGCTTAGACAGGAATAGCAATCAGCCCCAGCATTTT
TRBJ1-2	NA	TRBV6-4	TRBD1	CASSAGTGDPPSYGYTF	TGTGCCAGCAGTGCCGGGACAGGGGATCCTCCCAGCTATGGCTACACCTTC
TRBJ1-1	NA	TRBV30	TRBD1	CAWSVPGGNTEAFF	TGTGCCTGGAGTGTCCCAGGGGGGAACACTGAAGCTTTCTTT
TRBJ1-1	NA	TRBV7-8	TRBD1	CASSLMQGGPLNTEAFF	TGTGCCAGCAGCTTAATGCAGGGGGGCCCCTTGAACACTGAAGCTTTCTTT
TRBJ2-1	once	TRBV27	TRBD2	CASRPFSGGIYNEQFF	TGTGCCAGCAGACCATTTAGCGGGGGAATCTACAATGAGCAGTTCTTC
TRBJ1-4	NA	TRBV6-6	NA	CASSAGSEKLFF	TGTGCCAGCAGTGCCGGGAGTGAAAAACTGTTTTTT
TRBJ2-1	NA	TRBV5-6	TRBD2	CASSTGRIEQFF	TGTGCCAGCAGCACCGGGAGGATTGAGCAGTTCTTC
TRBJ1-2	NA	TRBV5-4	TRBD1	CASSFSRDSYGYTF	TGTGCCAGCAGCTTTTCCCGGGACAGCTATGGCTACACCTTC
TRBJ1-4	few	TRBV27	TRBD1	CASSLQGRNEKLFF	TGTGCCAGCAGTCTACAGGGGAGGAATGAAAAACTGTTTTTT
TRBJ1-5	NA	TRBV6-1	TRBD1	CASSEGTGSNQPQHF	TGTGCCAGCAGTGAAGGGACAGGGAGCAATCAGCCCCAGCATTTT
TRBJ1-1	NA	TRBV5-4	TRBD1	CASSFQGAGTEAFF	TGTGCCAGCAGCTTTCAGGGGGCGGGCACTGAAGCTTTCTTT
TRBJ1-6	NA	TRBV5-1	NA	CASSFDTKGRGNSPLHF	TGCGCCAGCAGCTTCGACACCAAAGGTAGGGGTAATTCACCCCTCCACTTT
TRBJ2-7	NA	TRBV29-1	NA	CSVSHLRDTASGMQYF	TGCAGCGTCTCTCATCTCCGGGACACCGCGTCGGGTATGCAGTACTTC
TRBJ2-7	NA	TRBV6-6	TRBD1	CASSDTDRAHEQYF	TGTGCCAGCAGTGACACCGACAGGGCCCACGAGCAGTACTTC